These 9 T cell receptor beta chains came from one sample sequenced in a study of response to subunit inactivated influenza vaccine. MiXCR, applied by TCRdb to the RT-PCR reads, yields one record per CDR3 protein. Of around 530,000 distinct CDR3 sequences listed, about an eighth were seen once; the top ten hold about 9.4%. The specimen comprised PBMCs from blood, sampled on the day of vaccination. These receptors all come from a man aged 45-60 years who received an inactivated influenza vaccine.

The gene calls are TRBV5-6 and TRBJ2-7, with 9 nucleotides matching TRBD1. The CDR3 has 14 residues. The V and J ends lost 2 bases and 7 bases, in that order; junction bases with no gene match: 7. Germline V gene sequence: CDR1 SGHDT, CDR2 YYEEEE. The CDR3 region is CASSLGTGGREQYF. The CDR3 DNA follows: TGTGCCAGCAGCTTAGGTACAGGGGGCAGAGAGCAGTACTTC.

This clonotype was seen at least ten times. This chain uses TRBV5-1 with TRBJ2-7; TRBD1 might be the D (5 bases). Trimming cost V 0 bases and J 1 base, with 11 bases left between them. The CDR3 is made up of 15 amino acids. Germline CDR1 and CDR2: SGHRS and YFSETQ. CDR3 bases: TGCGCCAGCAGCTTGGACTGGACAACTTCCTACGAGCAGTACTTC. It translates to CASSLDWTTSYEQYF.

This clonotype turned up a few times. The J gene is TRBJ1-4, the V gene TRBV7-9; D gene unclear. Germline values: CDR1 SEHNR, CDR2 FQNEAQ (reference sequence). V shed 2 bases and J shed 6 bases, with 7 bases lying between them. The CDR3 consists of 13 residues. Written as DNA, the CDR3 is TGTGCCAGCAGCTTACAACCCCATGAAAAACTGTTTTTT. Residues: CASSLQPHEKLFF.

V usage is TRBV27 and J usage is TRBJ2-7; D gene unclear. Trimming shortened V by 5 bases and J by 6 bases, and 23 bases separated the two germline ends. The CDR3 contains 16 residues. CDR1 is MNHEY, CDR2 SMNVEV, per germline (reference sequence). The CDR3 sequence is CASSAPPGLIGGEQYF. DNA for the CDR3: TGTGCCAGCAGTGCCCCCCCCGGCCTTATCGGTGGCGAGCAGTACTTC.

The rearrangement uses TRBV7-6 and TRBJ2-2; 7 nucleotides align to TRBD1. The CDR3 runs 16 residues. Germline V CDR1 and CDR2: SGHVS, FNYEAQ. The V and J ends lost 5 bases and 3 bases, in that order; junction bases with no gene match: 9. The DNA for the CDR3 is TGTGCCAGCAGCCACAGGGGTCGTATCGACACCGGGGAGCTGTTTTTT. This translates into CASSHRGRIDTGELFF.

A few counts support this clonotype. The rearrangement joins TRBV27 to TRBJ2-7; TRBD2 aligns across 12 bases. CDR3 length: 15 amino acids. V gave up 3 bases and J gave up 6 bases; unmatched junction bases: 6. Germline CDR1 reads MNHEY; CDR2 reads SMNVEV (reference sequence). CDR3 DNA sequence: TGTGCCAGCAGTTTTTCGACTAGCGGGGGCTCCGAGCAGTACTTC. Its translation: CASSFSTSGGSEQYF.

This clonotype was picked up a small number of times. The chain links TRBV7-9 to TRBJ2-2; no firm D call. The CDR3 totals 13 residues. Germline values: CDR1 SEHNR, CDR2 FQNEAQ (reference sequence). Deletions cut 11 bases from V and 1 base from J, with 11 bases between. In DNA form, the CDR3 reads TGTGCCTGGTCCCTACAGAACACCGGGGAGCTGTTTTTT. It specifies CAWSLQNTGELFF.

The chain combines TRBV20-1 with TRBJ2-3; perhaps D is TRBD1 or TRBD2 (5 bases each). The CDR3 contains 16 residues. The V gene lost 1 base and the J gene lost 3 bases, with 17 bases spanning the gap. CDR1 is DFQATT and CDR2 is SNEGSKA in the germline V gene (reference sequence). CDR3 bases: TGCAGTGCTAGAGGGGTCCGAGAGGGGATTACAGATACGCAGTATTTT. It yields the protein CSARGVREGITDTQYF.

This clonotype appeared a few times. This chain joins TRBV20-1 and TRBJ2-5; D might be TRBD1 or TRBD2, each matching 5 bases. V lost 6 bases and J lost 5, with 13 bases in between. The CDR3 has 12 residues. Germline loops: CDR1 DFQATT, CDR2 SNEGSKA (reference sequence). The CDR3 DNA is TGCAGTGCACGGGACGTCGGGGAGACCCAGTACTTC. This translates into CSARDVGETQYF.